A selection of T cell receptor beta chains follows, all from one sample in a study of OX40 agonist ivuxolimab in advanced cancers. Assay used: immunoSEQ multiplex PCR; TCRdb lists only in-frame clones, some missing. The sample records around 140,000 clones, about 92% being singletons. The sample was CD4+ or CD8+ T cells sorted from blood, taken in a trial of the OX40 agonist ivuxolimab. These receptors were obtained from an adult with an advanced solid tumor such as melanoma, head and neck, liver or kidney cancer. CDR3s include the opening cysteine and the closing phenylalanine or tryptophan. The D gene is left open where the match is weak. Not every row has a clone size; where given, it reads once, few, many or a size class.

TRBJ2-7,NA,TRBV7-9,TRBD2,CASSHPTSGYGEQYF,TGTGCCAGCAGCCACCCGACTAGCGGGTATGGGGAGCAGTACTTC
TRBJ1-5,few,TRBV11-2,NA,CASSLGFSNQPQHF,TGTGCCAGCAGCCTCGGATTTAGCAATCAGCCCCAGCATTTT
TRBJ1-2,once,TRBV5-6,NA,CASTPGHHYGYTF,TGTGCCAGCACCCCGGGACACCATTATGGCTACACCTTC
TRBJ1-2,NA,TRBV11-3,NA,CASSPGQNYGYTF,TGTGCCAGCAGCCCAGGACAGAACTATGGCTACACCTTC
TRBJ1-3,NA,TRBV5-1,NA,CASSFGRETGNTIYF,TGCGCCAGCAGCTTCGGCAGGGAGACTGGAAACACCATATATTTT
TRBJ2-5,NA,TRBV7-2,NA,CASSLDRTRETQYF,TGTGCCAGCAGCTTAGACAGGACCAGAGAGACCCAGTACTTC
TRBJ2-7,NA,TRBV28,NA,CASSLPGTHEQYF,TGTGCCAGCAGCCTACCGGGGACCCACGAGCAGTACTTC
TRBJ1-4,NA,TRBV14,NA,CASSHRDRGEKLFF,TGTGCCAGCAGCCACCGGGACCGGGGTGAAAAACTGTTTTTT
TRBJ1-2,NA,TRBV19,NA,CASSIGDGYTF,TGTGCCAGTAGTATCGGGGACGGCTACACCTTC
TRBJ2-7,NA,TRBV7-2,TRBD1,CASIRDRGSYEQYF,TGTGCCAGCATACGGGACAGGGGATCCTACGAGCAGTACTTC
TRBJ2-1,NA,TRBV6-5,TRBD2,CASSYSWGGSYNEQFF,TGTGCCAGCAGTTACTCGTGGGGGGGCTCCTACAATGAGCAGTTCTTC
TRBJ2-1,NA,TRBV11-2,TRBD2,CASRTSGTSGSNEQFF,TGTGCCAGCAGGACCTCCGGGACTAGCGGGAGTAATGAGCAGTTCTTC
TRBJ1-4,NA,TRBV11-2,TRBD1,CASSLELDRGEKLFF,TGTGCCAGCAGCTTAGAATTGGACAGGGGAGAAAAACTGTTTTTT
TRBJ2-2,NA,TRBV27,NA,CASSPPGISVGELFF,TGTGCCAGCAGTCCCCCAGGGATATCGGTCGGGGAGCTGTTTTTT
TRBJ2-7,NA,TRBV10-3,TRBD1,CAISDGQGGQYF,TGTGCCATCAGCGACGGACAGGGAGGGCAGTACTTC
TRBJ2-2,NA,TRBV10-2,NA,CASSGVGNWDTGELFF,TGCGCCAGCAGCGGTGTAGGGAATTGGGACACCGGGGAGCTGTTTTTT
TRBJ2-6,NA,TRBV10-3,NA,CAISESGISGANVLTF,TGTGCCATCAGTGAGTCGGGTATCTCTGGGGCCAACGTCCTGACTTTC
TRBJ2-1,NA,TRBV27,NA,CASSWTQNYNEQFF,TGTGCCAGCAGTTGGACCCAAAACTACAATGAGCAGTTCTTC
TRBJ1-1,NA,TRBV7-9,TRBD1,CASSRTRQGTQNTEAFF,TGTGCCAGCAGCCGTACACGACAGGGAACCCAGAACACTGAAGCTTTCTTT
TRBJ2-1,NA,TRBV2,NA,CASSSMPAVGEQFF,TGTGCCAGCAGTTCTATGCCCGCCGTGGGTGAGCAGTTCTTC
TRBJ1-4,NA,TRBV19,TRBD1,CASTPGDRGEKLFF,TGTGCCAGTACCCCGGGGGACAGGGGTGAAAAACTGTTTTTT